Following are 4 T cell receptor beta chains from one sample sequenced in a study of T and B cells in COVID-19 patients. Each TRB amplification used about 250-550 ng of genomic DNA from blood. Multiplex PCR with BIOMED2 TRB-A/B primer pools amplified TRB rearrangements. TCRdb itself ran the multiplex PCR reads through MiXCR, one entry per CDR3 protein. Here the sample spans approximately 5,200 distinct CDR3 sequences, just under 20% being singletons. The sample consisted of blood. The source of these receptors is a human donor who had recovered from COVID-19.

This clonotype is labeled medium-sized. This chain joins TRBV27 and TRBJ2-7; unclear D gene. The CDR3 runs to 13 residues. Trimming removed 3 bases at V and 3 bases at J, with 9 bases between. Germline assignment: CDR1 MNHEY and CDR2 SMNVEV (reference sequence). The CDR3 is CASSLLRNYEQYF. DNA of the CDR3: TGTGCCAGCAGTTTGTTGCGGAACTACGAGCAGTACTTC.

This clonotype was observed many times. The chain is built from TRBV6-1 and TRBJ1-5, with D possibly TRBD1 on 5 matching bases. CDR3 size: 17 residues. With 0 bases removed from V and 2 bases from J, the gap between germline ends came to 14 bases. Germline V lookup: CDR1 MNHNS, CDR2 SASEGT. In nucleotides, the CDR3 is TGTGCCAGCAGTGAAGCGCTTTTAGGGGCCGGCAATCAGCCCCAGCATTTT. Protein: CASSEALLGAGNQPQHF.

The chain combines TRBV20-1 with TRBJ2-5; tentatively, D is TRBD1 or TRBD2 (6 bases each). V was cut by 0 bases and J by 1 base, with 18 bases left in between. CDR1 DFQATT and CDR2 SNEGSKA come from the germline V gene (reference sequence). CDR3 size: 17 residues. The CDR3, as DNA: TGCAGTGCTAGAGACCCATGGGGGGCAGGGGTCCAAGAGACCCAGTACTTC. It encodes CSARDPWGAGVQETQYF.

This clonotype is deemed medium-sized. V usage is TRBV27 and J usage is TRBJ1-6; D is perhaps TRBD1 (5 bases). This CDR3 contains 13 residues. CDR1 is MNHEY and CDR2 is SMNVEV in the germline V gene (reference sequence). The V end lost 8 bases, the J end lost 10 bases, and 15 bases lay between the germline ends. Here the CDR3 reads CASWLGGRSPLHF. The CDR3 DNA reads as TGTGCCAGCTGGTTGGGGGGGAGGTCACCCCTCCACTTT.